Below are 32 T cell receptor beta chains sequenced from a single sample in a study of cytomegalovirus exposure and HLA in healthy donors. Primers included in the PCR were 60 Vbeta and 13 Jbeta primers. Assay: immunoSEQ multiplex PCR; the TCRdb copy retains only in-frame clones and omits some. Among 70,000 to 100,000 clones listed, 80% were seen once. The sequenced material came from PBMCs. These receptors all come from a woman aged 50 to 65 in good health and CMV-seropositive.

The CDR3 nucleotides are TGTGCCAGCAGTGCCGCCAGGGCGCGGAACACTGAAGCTTTCTTT. This encodes CASSAARARNTEAFF. The chain has TRBV2 and TRBJ1-1, with a tentative D call TRBD1 (5 bases). The CDR3 is 15 amino acids. Between the trimmed V and J ends, which lost 4 bases and 1 base, there was a span of 13 bases. CDR1 and CDR2 (germline): SNHLY, FYNNEI. The full variable domain, in which reference TRBV2 and TRBJ1-1 provide the parts outside the CDR3, is EPEVTQTPSHQVTQMGQEVILRCVPISNHLYFYWYRQILGQKVEFLVSFYNNEISEKSEIFDDQFSVERPDGSNFTLKIRSTKLEDSAMYFCASSAARARNTEAFFGQGTRLTVV.

This chain uses TRBV2 with TRBJ1-2, with 7 bases fitting TRBD1. From germline, CDR1 is SNHLY and CDR2 FYNNEI. The CDR3 contains 15 residues. V dropped 5 bases and J dropped 4; count of bases not matched to a gene: 10. The CDR3 DNA reads as TGTGCCAGCAGTTCAAACTGGGACAGCCGCTATGGCTACACCTTC. Its protein is CASSSNWDSRYGYTF.

This chain links TRBV7-6 with TRBJ1-1; D may be TRBD1 (6 bases). This CDR3 is built from 17 residues. V lost 4 bases, J lost 4 bases, and 22 bases lay in between. CDR1 is SGHVS, CDR2 FNYEAQ, per germline. CDR3 loop: CASSSFMGGALGTEAFF. The CDR3 DNA reads as TGTGCCAGCAGCTCCTTTATGGGGGGGGCCCTGGGCACTGAAGCTTTCTTT.

The gene calls are TRBV7-3 and TRBJ2-7, with 9 bases fitting TRBD2. The germline gives CDR1 SGHTA, CDR2 FQGTGA. V was pared by 1 base and J by 4 bases, with 5 bases of the junction left unmatched. The CDR3 contains 15 residues. CDR3 coding DNA: TGTGCCAGCAGCTTAATGGCGGGGGGGCCGTACGAGCAGTACTTC. It encodes CASSLMAGGPYEQYF. Variable domain in full (rest from reference TRBV7-3 and TRBJ2-7): GAGVSQTPSNKVTEKGKYVELRCDPISGHTALYWYRQSLGQGPEFLIYFQGTGAADDSGLPNDRFFAVRPEGSVSTLKIQRTERGDSAVYLCASSLMAGGPYEQYFGPGTRLTVT.

The genes are TRBV7-9 and TRBJ2-1, with a tentative D call TRBD1 (5 bases). Trimming took 5 bases from V and 6 from J, leaving 17 bases between them. CDR3 length equals 15 residues. The germline V gene encodes CDR1 SEHNR and CDR2 FQNEAQ (reference sequence). The CDR3 is CASSRRQLGGNEQFF. In nucleotides, the CDR3 is TGTGCCAGCAGCCGAAGACAGCTGGGTGGCAATGAGCAGTTCTTC.

V usage is TRBV9 and J usage is TRBJ1-3; D unclear. Per the germline V gene, CDR1 is SGDLS and CDR2 is YYNGEE. The length of the CDR3 is 16 residues. Trimming removed 0 bases from V and 3 bases from J, with 13 bases in between. The CDR3 DNA follows: TGTGCCAGCAGCGTAGTAGGGTCCGGGGATGGAAACACCATATATTTT. Encoded protein: CASSVVGSGDGNTIYF. Complete variable domain (other parts from reference TRBV9 and TRBJ1-3): DSGVTQTPKHLITATGQRVTLRCSPRSGDLSVYWYQQSLDQGLQFLIQYYNGEERAKGNILERFSAQQFPDLHSELNLSSLELGDSALYFCASSVVGSGDGNTIYFGEGSWLTVV.

V and J are TRBV6-6 and TRBJ1-4, with D perhaps TRBD1 (6 bases). The length of the CDR3 is 14 residues. The germline V gene encodes CDR1 MNHNY and CDR2 SVGAGI (reference sequence). Trimming left V 0 bases short and J 4 bases short, with 6 bases between. CDR3: CASSYSRGNEKLFF. CDR3 DNA: TGTGCCAGCAGTTACTCCAGGGGTAATGAAAAACTGTTTTTT.

The chain is built from TRBV9 and TRBJ2-1; tentatively, D is TRBD2 (6 bases). The germline V gene encodes CDR1 SGDLS and CDR2 YYNGEE. The CDR3 runs 16 residues. V was pared by 1 base and J by 1 base, with 12 bases between. The CDR3 nucleotides are TGTGCCAGCAGCGTAAGTAATAGCGGATCCTACAATGAGCAGTTCTTC. Translated, it gives CASSVSNSGSYNEQFF.

The chain is built from TRBV6-1 and TRBJ1-2; 7 positions match TRBD1. The CDR3 contains 14 residues. Germline CDR1 and CDR2: MNHNS and SASEGT. After removal of 1 base from V and 7 bases from J, the junction contained 6 bases not matched to a gene. The CDR3 spells CASSEGTGAIGYTF. CDR3 bases: TGTGCCAGCAGTGAAGGTACAGGGGCGATTGGCTACACCTTC.

The rearrangement links TRBV6-1 to TRBJ2-3, with D uncertain. V shed 1 base and J shed 2 bases, with 10 bases lying between them. CDR1 is MNHNS and CDR2 is SASEGT in the germline V gene. The CDR3 extends over 15 amino acids. The chain's CDR3 is CASSEVSENTDTQYF. CDR3 nucleotides: TGTGCCAGCAGTGAAGTTTCGGAGAACACAGATACGCAGTATTTT.

V usage is TRBV6-6 and J usage is TRBJ2-7; 12 positions match TRBD2. The CDR3 runs to 13 residues. Germline trimming cut 8 bases from V and 6 bases from J; bases unmatched to any gene: 5. Per germline, CDR1 MNHNY and CDR2 SVGAGI (reference sequence). The CDR3, as DNA: TGTGCCAGCGAGCTAGCGGGGGGGTCCGAGCAGTACTTC. The encoded protein is CASELAGGSEQYF.

This clone was detected only once. The V and J genes are TRBV2 and TRBJ2-1; 9 bases are shared with TRBD2. CDR3 length: 16 residues. Germline V gives CDR1 SNHLY, CDR2 FYNNEI. Losses at the gene ends were 1 base for V and 4 bases for J; bases not matched to a gene: 5. The CDR3 here is CASSEGAGGLYNEQFF. CDR3 DNA sequence: TGTGCCAGCAGTGAAGGGGCGGGGGGGCTTTACAATGAGCAGTTCTTC.

This clone was seen more than once but under ten times. The CDR3 is CASSLYSEGLARTGELFF. The CDR3 coding sequence is TGTGCCAGCAGCTTATATTCCGAGGGGCTAGCGCGCACCGGGGAGCTGTTTTTT. This chain links TRBV11-2 with TRBJ2-2; maybe TRBD2 (6 bases). CDR1 SGHAT and CDR2 FQNNGV come from the germline V gene. Trimming removed 2 bases from V and 4 bases from J, with 20 bases in between. The CDR3 is 18 amino acids.

The chain carries TRBV19 and TRBJ2-2; D perhaps matches TRBD1 (6 bases). The CDR3 contains 16 residues. Germline assignment: CDR1 LNHDA and CDR2 SQIVND (reference sequence). Trimming stripped 6 bases from V and 0 bases from J, with 14 bases between. The DNA for the CDR3 is TGTGCCAGTAGCTTGAACAGGGCCTCGAACACCGGGGAGCTGTTTTTT. Its translation is CASSLNRASNTGELFF.

The chain is built from TRBV29-1 and TRBJ2-5, with D possibly matching TRBD1 (5 bases). V lost 6 bases to trimming and J lost 6 bases, with 17 bases between them. There are 13 residues in the CDR3. Germline CDR1 SQVTM, CDR2 ANQGSEA. CDR3 residues: CSVIGHSVKTQYF. The CDR3, as DNA: TGCAGCGTGATAGGACATTCCGTGAAGACCCAGTACTTC.

The J gene is TRBJ2-1, the V gene TRBV2; maybe TRBD2 (5 bases). The CDR3 is 16 residues long. Germline V gene data show CDR1 as SNHLY and CDR2 as FYNNEI. V lost 6 bases and J lost 0, with 15 bases in between. The CDR3 region is CASRLRAASSYNEQFF. The CDR3 nucleotides read TGTGCCAGCAGATTACGAGCGGCCAGCTCCTACAATGAGCAGTTCTTC.

The chain uses TRBV15 and TRBJ2-4; 10 bases align to TRBD2. The trim removed 3 bases at V and 6 bases at J, leaving 14 bases unmatched. CDR3 length: 18 amino acids. Germline CDR1 reads LNHNV; CDR2 reads YYDKDF (reference sequence). The CDR3 coding sequence is TGTGCCACCAGCAGTGACATAGCGGGGGGCCCCCCAGGAAACATTCAGTACTTC. Translated, it gives CATSSDIAGGPPGNIQYF.

This chain joins TRBV5-6 and TRBJ1-1, with TRBD1 as a possible D gene (5 bases). Trimming removed 2 bases at V and 0 bases at J, with 20 bases between. Germline-derived CDR1 and CDR2 are SGHDT and YYEEEE. The length of the CDR3 is 18 residues. Here the CDR3 DNA reads TGTGCCAGCAGCTTTATGGTCGTGGGACTTACTATGAACACTGAAGCTTTCTTT. The encoded protein is CASSFMVVGLTMNTEAFF.

The chain recombines TRBV15 with TRBJ2-1; 9 bases are shared with TRBD2. Germline CDR1 and CDR2: LNHNV and YYDKDF (reference sequence). V lost 1 base and J lost 7; bases outside the gene matches: 14. The CDR3 runs to 18 residues. The CDR3 is CATSRVTPAGGLGNEQFF. The DNA of the CDR3 is TGTGCCACCAGCAGAGTCACCCCCGCGGGGGGGCTGGGAAATGAGCAGTTCTTC.

The chain employs TRBV19 and TRBJ1-1, with TRBD1 identical over 9 bases. The CDR3 has 15 amino acids. V trimming: 4 bases; J trimming: 1 base; junction bases outside the gene matches: 4. The germline gives CDR1 LNHDA, CDR2 SQIVND (reference sequence). In nucleotides, the CDR3 is TGTGCCAGTAGTAGTTACAGGGGGCGGAACACTGAAGCTTTCTTT. Translating gives CASSSYRGRNTEAFF.

The chain carries TRBV10-2 and TRBJ2-1; 11 nucleotides align to TRBD2. This CDR3 spans 17 amino acids. V was pared by 5 bases and J by 3 bases, with 9 bases of the junction left unmatched. The germline V gene has CDR1 WSHSY and CDR2 SAAADI. In nucleotides, the CDR3 is TGCGCCAGCAGTACATCCTCCGGGACTAGCGGCTACAATGAGCAGTTCTTC. Its translation: CASSTSSGTSGYNEQFF.

The CDR3 DNA reads as TGTGCCAGCAGCTTAGGCAAGGGGGCAGCCCTCCACTTT. Translation gives CASSLGKGAALHF. The gene calls are TRBV13 and TRBJ1-6; the match to TRBD1 covers 7 bases. J was trimmed by 14 bases and V by 0 bases; bases with no gene match: 4. There are 13 residues in the CDR3. CDR1 and CDR2 (germline): PRHDT, FYEKMQ (reference sequence).

This clone came up a few times. The chain is built from TRBV18 and TRBJ2-1; TRBD1 might be the D (5 bases). The CDR3 has 14 residues. The V end lost 2 bases, the J end lost 8 bases, and 13 bases lay between the germline ends. Germline V gives CDR1 KGHSH, CDR2 LQKENI. The CDR3 bases are TGTGCCAGCTCACCATTTACAGGATGGGATGAGCAGTTCTTC. As protein: CASSPFTGWDEQFF.

The V and J genes are TRBV9 and TRBJ1-2; 8 bases align to TRBD1. The trim removed 0 bases at V and 4 bases at J, leaving 20 bases unmatched. Germline V gives CDR1 SGDLS, CDR2 YYNGEE. There are 20 residues in the CDR3. The CDR3 loop reads CASSVAPRTGQGKGGYGYTF. Written as DNA, the CDR3 is TGTGCCAGCAGCGTAGCCCCACGGACAGGACAGGGTAAAGGAGGCTATGGCTACACCTTC.

Worth noting for this clone: Other nucleotide sequences from this sample produce the same CDR3. The V call is TRBV5-1, the J call TRBJ1-6; 9 positions agree with TRBD1. Trimming cost V 0 bases and J 5 bases; bases outside gene matches: 0. The CDR3 loop spans 15 amino acids. Germline lookup yields CDR1 SGHRS and CDR2 YFSETQ. CDR3 sequence (DNA): TGCGCCAGCAGCTTGGGACAGGGGGATAATTCACCCCTCCACTTT. Translating gives CASSLGQGDNSPLHF.

CDR3 amino acids: CASSGQGTYNEQFF. Here the CDR3 DNA reads TGTGCCAGCAGCGGACAGGGGACCTACAATGAGCAGTTCTTC. V usage is TRBV11-2 and J usage is TRBJ2-1; 9 positions match TRBD1. CDR1 is SGHAT and CDR2 is FQNNGV in the germline V gene. The V segment lost 5 bases and the J segment 2 bases; nucleotides outside the gene matches: 1. The CDR3 is 14 amino acids.

V and J are TRBV7-8 and TRBJ1-5; D is unresolved. The CDR3 contains 17 residues. The ends were cut back, 1 base at V and 0 bases at J, with 13 bases in the middle. Germline assignment: CDR1 SGHVS and CDR2 FQNEAQ. The CDR3 here is CASSLGALRNSNQPQHF. The CDR3 region has the DNA TGTGCCAGCAGCTTAGGAGCCCTGAGGAATAGCAATCAGCCCCAGCATTTT.

This chain uses TRBV11-3 with TRBJ2-2, with TRBD1 identical over 8 bases. J was trimmed by 9 bases and V by 1 base; bases with no gene match: 7. The CDR3 runs 15 residues. From germline, CDR1 is SGHNT and CDR2 YENEEA. The CDR3 DNA reads TGTGCCAGCAGCTTAGGTGGACAGGGTGTCCGGGAGCTGTTTTTT. Amino acids: CASSLGGQGVRELFF. Full variable domain (remainder filled in from reference TRBV11-3 and TRBJ2-2): EAGVVQSPRYKIIEKKQPVAFWCNPISGHNTLYWYLQNLGQGPELLIRYENEEAVDDSQLPKDRFSAERLKGVDSTLKIQPAELGDSAVYLCASSLGGQGVRELFFGEGSRLTVL.

This clone was seen only once. The chain has TRBV29-1 and TRBJ2-7; TRBD1 might be the D (7 bases). The CDR3 extends over 13 amino acids. Trimming took off 2 bases at V and 5 bases at J, with 13 bases between the two ends. Germline V gives CDR1 SQVTM, CDR2 ANQGSEA. The CDR3 DNA reads as TGCAGCGTTGAAAGGCAGGGGGGAAACGAGCAGTACTTC. Translating gives CSVERQGGNEQYF.

The J gene is TRBJ1-2, the V gene TRBV12-5; D unclear. CDR1 and CDR2 (germline): LGHNT, FRNRAP. The CDR3 is 14 residues long. V lost 2 bases to trimming and J lost 4 bases, with 11 bases between them. CDR3 nucleotide sequence: TGTGCTAGTGGTTTGCCGCGGGTGACCTATGGCTACACCTTC. The encoded protein is CASGLPRVTYGYTF.

The chain couples TRBV6-5 to TRBJ2-5; 7 nucleotides agree with TRBD2. Per germline, CDR1 MNHEY and CDR2 SVGAGI. V shed 2 bases, J shed 8 bases, and the junction held 8 bases outside the gene matches. The CDR3 totals 14 residues. CDR3 loop: CASSYEGGPETQYF. DNA of the CDR3: TGTGCCAGCAGTTACGAGGGAGGGCCGGAAACCCAGTACTTC.

With regard to this clone: An end of the junction differs from the germline gene, which may be a read error. J is TRBJ2-7 and V is TRBV7-9; D ambiguous. The CDR3 has 11 residues. Germline loops: CDR1 SEHNR, CDR2 FQNEAQ (reference sequence). The CDR3 reads CSSSLLYEQYF. DNA of the CDR3: TGTTCCAGCAGCCTATTATACGAGCAGTACTTC.